The text below deals with one T cell receptor beta chain. Source study methods: Researchers report that nucleated cell counts were estimated from reference gene primer amplification. Repertoires were generated with immunoSEQ multiplex PCR, while TCRdb's copy carries only in-frame clones and drops some. V and J calls and clone size are as listed in that table; D and trimming were resolved from the DNA. The sample holds fewer than 200,000 clones, about 79% seen once. This specimen belongs to a study of blood T cell repertoires in COVID-19. About the study: Donors in the United States, Italy and Spain gave samples during acute or convalescent COVID-19. T cells, B-cell-depleted T cells, or PBMCs provided the cDNA or gDNA that served as material.

V shed 3 bases, J shed 4 bases, and the junction held 5 bases outside the gene matches. The germline gives CDR1 MNHEY, CDR2 SVGEGT. The CDR3 loop spans 15 amino acids. The TCR originated in a woman in her seventies with acute or convalescent COVID-19. The sequenced sample consisted of peripheral blood. The V call is TRBV6-2 or TRBV6-3, the J call TRBJ1-5; TRBD1 matches 8 bases. The CDR3 sequence: CASSYGGTGNQPQHF. The CDR3 region has the DNA TGTGCCAGCAGTTATGGAGGGACAGGTAATCAGCCCCAGCATTTT.